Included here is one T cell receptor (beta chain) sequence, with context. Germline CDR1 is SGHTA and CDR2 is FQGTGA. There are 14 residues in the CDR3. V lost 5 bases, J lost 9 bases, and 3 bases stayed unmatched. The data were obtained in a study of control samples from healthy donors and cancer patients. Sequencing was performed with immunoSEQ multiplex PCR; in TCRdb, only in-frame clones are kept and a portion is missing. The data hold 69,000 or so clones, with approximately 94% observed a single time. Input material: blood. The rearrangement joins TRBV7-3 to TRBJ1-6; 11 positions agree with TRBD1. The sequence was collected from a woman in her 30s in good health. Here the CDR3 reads CASSHGTGGSPLHF. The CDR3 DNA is TGTGCCAGCAGCCATGGGACAGGGGGTTCACCCCTCCACTTT.